The clone carrying this T cell receptor beta chain was detected ten times or more. This sample was included in a study of T-cell reconstitution after alpha-beta-depleted transplantation in children. The CDR3 covers 15 residues. Trimming removed 3 bases at V and 0 bases at J, with 8 bases between. Germline V gene sequence: CDR1 KGHSH, CDR2 LQKENI. The TCRbeta library was prepared with unique molecular identifiers. MiXCR was run by TCRdb on the PCR reads, yielding one entry per CDR3 protein. Of more than 250,000 distinct CDR3 sequences in the sample, 9.9% were seen once. This specimen consisted of PBMCs from the stem cell graft donor, obtained from the stem cell graft. V usage is TRBV18 and J usage is TRBJ1-4; D is ambiguous. This sequence originates from a human donor who donated a stem cell graft to a child with SCID. The CDR3 DNA reads TGTGCCAGCTCACCTCGACCCTCAACTAATGAAAAACTGTTTTTT. It codes for CASSPRPSTNEKLFF.